The 19 T cell receptor beta chains given below trace back to one sample, sequenced in a study of blood T cell repertoires in COVID-19. This table comes from immunoSEQ multiplex PCR, and its TCRdb copy is limited to in-frame clones, with some not included. The table lists roughly 240,000 clones, 75% to 90% of them singletons. Sequenced material: PBMCs or T cells enriched from blood (not recorded which). All receptors derive from a man aged 50-59 years who had been exposed to COVID-19.

In its sample, this clone was seen once. CDR3 protein: CAGIPRGNSPLHF. In DNA, the CDR3 is TGCGCCGGAATACCCCGGGGTAATTCACCCCTCCACTTT. The rearrangement uses TRBV23-1 and TRBJ1-6; D ambiguous. TRBV23-1 carries the ORF label, with uncertain function. V lost 11 bases and J 6 bases, leaving 14 bases between the germline ends. This CDR3 contains 13 residues.

Written as DNA, the CDR3 is TGCGCCAGCAGCTTGGCCCCGGGACTAGAAGTTGAGCAGTTCTTC. Translating it yields CASSLAPGLEVEQFF. The gene calls are TRBV5-1 and TRBJ2-1, with 8 bases fitting TRBD2. Germline values: CDR1 SGHRS, CDR2 YFSETQ. Trimming removed 0 bases from V and 9 bases from J; junction bases left unmatched: 8. The length of the CDR3 is 15 residues.

The gene calls are TRBV9 and TRBJ2-2, with a possible D match to TRBD2 (6 bases). Trimming left V 0 bases short and J 4 bases short, with 7 bases between. The CDR3 spans 14 residues. Germline lookup yields CDR1 SGDLS and CDR2 YYNGEE. The CDR3 nucleotides are TGTGCCAGCAGCGTAGAGGGACTCACCGGGGAGCTGTTTTTT. Residues: CASSVEGLTGELFF.

The V and J genes are TRBV7-9 and TRBJ1-1; 7 nucleotides align to TRBD1. J was trimmed by 1 base and V by 6 bases; bases with no gene match: 5. The CDR3 totals 14 residues. Per germline, CDR1 SEHNR and CDR2 FQNEAQ (reference sequence). The CDR3 here is CASRPRQGNTEAFF. DNA for the CDR3: TGTGCCAGCAGGCCAAGACAGGGGAACACTGAAGCTTTCTTT.

The rearrangement joins TRBV28 to TRBJ1-5, with D hard to call. This CDR3 is 13 amino acids long. Germline V gene data show CDR1 as MDHEN and CDR2 as SYDVKM. V lost 5 bases and J 2 bases, leaving 7 bases between the germline ends. The CDR3 loop reads CASSPQGNQPQHF. For the CDR3, the DNA is TGTGCCAGCAGTCCCCAGGGCAATCAGCCCCAGCATTTT.

This clone appeared once. This chain joins TRBV24-1 and TRBJ2-3; D is uncertain. The CDR3 consists of 13 residues. The germline V gene has CDR1 KGHDR and CDR2 SFDVKD. V was trimmed by 4 bases and J by 6 bases, leaving 10 bases between them. The CDR3 nucleotides read TGTGCCACCAGTGAGCCACACAAGGATACGCAGTATTTT. Translating it yields CATSEPHKDTQYF.

A word on this clone: The limits of the CDR3 on the DNA are not certain, so only TCRdb's listed CDR3 is given. This sequence joins TRBV11-2 and TRBJ1-2; the D call of TRBD1 is as the table states it, not checked on the DNA. Germline V gives CDR1 SGHAT, CDR2 FQNNGV. The CDR3 extends over 13 residues, inclusive of both ends. CDR3 sequence: CASSRILWALGTF.

The gene calls are TRBV27 and TRBJ1-6; the D gene is possibly TRBD1 (5 bases). From germline, CDR1 is MNHEY and CDR2 SMNVEV (reference sequence). The CDR3 contains 13 residues. Trimming stripped 6 bases from V and 9 bases from J, with 12 bases between. The CDR3 loop is CASSPRGGSPLHF. The CDR3 DNA reads as TGTGCCAGCAGCCCCCGCGGGGGTTCACCCCTCCACTTT.

This clone was picked up a small number of times. The chain is built from TRBV10-2 and TRBJ1-6, with TRBD1 as a possible D gene (5 bases). Trimming shortened V by 0 bases and J by 6 bases, and 15 bases separated the two germline ends. Germline-derived CDR1 and CDR2 are WSHSY and SAAADI. The CDR3 runs to 17 residues. The CDR3 region has the DNA TGCGCCAGCAGTGAGTCCGGGGGGGAAGGAGGTAATTCACCCCTCCACTTT. It specifies CASSESGGEGGNSPLHF.

V gene TRBV28 combines with J gene TRBJ1-1; D perhaps matches TRBD1 (6 bases). The CDR3 loop spans 14 amino acids. V was pared by 5 bases and J by 0 bases, with 10 bases between. CDR1 is MDHEN, CDR2 SYDVKM, per germline. CDR3 loop: CASSAQGMNTEAFF. The CDR3 coding sequence is TGTGCCAGCAGTGCCCAGGGGATGAACACTGAAGCTTTCTTT.

V and J are TRBV28 and TRBJ1-1; TRBD1 aligns across 7 bases. Germline values: CDR1 MDHEN, CDR2 SYDVKM. This CDR3 spans 16 amino acids. V dropped 2 bases and J dropped 4; count of bases not matched to a gene: 10. CDR3 amino acids: CASSLGGGGEGTEAFF. The CDR3 DNA follows: TGTGCCAGCAGTTTAGGAGGAGGGGGCGAGGGCACTGAAGCTTTCTTT.

The rearrangement links TRBV28 to TRBJ1-5; 8 positions match TRBD1. Germline lookup yields CDR1 MDHEN and CDR2 SYDVKM. This CDR3 spans 16 amino acids. V lost 2 bases to trimming and J lost 0 bases; unmatched junction nucleotides: 3. CDR3 loop: CASSLGQGSSNQPQHF. CDR3 in DNA: TGTGCCAGCAGTTTAGGACAGGGATCTAGCAATCAGCCCCAGCATTTT.

The chain links TRBV29-1 to TRBJ2-3; the match to TRBD2 covers 10 bases. Germline-derived CDR1 and CDR2 are SQVTM and ANQGSEA. The CDR3 extends over 17 amino acids. V shed 7 bases and J 5 bases; nucleotides not matched to a gene: 18. For the CDR3, the DNA is TGCAGCGGGGCCCCAACGTGGGCTAGCGGGAGTCAAGATACGCAGTATTTT. Translated: CSGAPTWASGSQDTQYF.

V usage is TRBV3-1 (or the pseudogene TRBV3-2) and J usage is TRBJ1-1; 9 bases map to TRBD1. CDR3 size: 13 residues. V trimming: 8 bases; J trimming: 3 bases; junction bases outside the gene matches: 4. Germline values: CDR1 LGHDT, CDR2 YNNKEL (reference sequence). CDR3 nucleotide sequence: TGTGCCAGCGGGACAGGGTGGGACACTGAAGCTTTCTTT. Translation gives CASGTGWDTEAFF.

The V and J genes are TRBV20-1 and TRBJ1-1; D may be TRBD1 (5 bases). In germline, CDR1 is DFQATT, CDR2 SNEGSKA (reference sequence). V shed 5 bases and J shed 3 bases, with 7 bases lying between them. The CDR3 spans 11 residues. The CDR3 here is CSAPRDTEAFF. The CDR3 DNA reads as TGCAGTGCTCCCAGGGACACTGAAGCTTTCTTT.

The chain carries TRBV6-6 and TRBJ1-5, with D perhaps matching TRBD1 (6 bases). The CDR3 is 15 residues long. CDR1 MNHNY and CDR2 SVGAGI come from the germline V gene (reference sequence). Trimming removed 4 bases at V and 7 bases at J, with 17 bases between. CDR3 protein: CASSSREGRGQPQHF. CDR3 coding DNA: TGTGCCAGCAGTTCTCGGGAGGGCAGGGGCCAGCCCCAGCATTTT.

J is TRBJ1-6 and V is TRBV14; a possible D gene is TRBD1 (5 bases). There are 13 residues in the CDR3. Germline V gene data show CDR1 as SGHDN and CDR2 as FVKESK. V lost 3 bases and J lost 8, with 8 bases in between. CDR3 region: CASSHRGDSPLHF. Written as DNA, the CDR3 is TGTGCCAGCAGCCATAGGGGTGATTCACCCCTCCACTTT.

The V call is TRBV7-3, the J call TRBJ2-4; D possibly corresponds to TRBD1 (5 bases). This CDR3 has 16 amino acids. V lost 3 bases and J 5 bases, leaving 17 bases between the germline ends. The germline V gene encodes CDR1 SGHTA and CDR2 FQGTGA. The CDR3: CASSLSQGLGENIQYF. In nucleotides, the CDR3 is TGTGCCAGCAGCTTGTCCCAGGGCCTTGGAGAAAACATTCAGTACTTC.

V and J are TRBV15 and TRBJ1-2; D might be TRBD1 (5 bases). This CDR3 region has 13 residues. Germline V gene data show CDR1 as LNHNV and CDR2 as YYDKDF (reference sequence). The V end was cut by 1 base, the J end by 8 bases, with 11 bases between. Here the CDR3 DNA reads TGTGCCACCAGCAGAGTACAGGCTGAGGGCTACACCTTC. It codes for CATSRVQAEGYTF.